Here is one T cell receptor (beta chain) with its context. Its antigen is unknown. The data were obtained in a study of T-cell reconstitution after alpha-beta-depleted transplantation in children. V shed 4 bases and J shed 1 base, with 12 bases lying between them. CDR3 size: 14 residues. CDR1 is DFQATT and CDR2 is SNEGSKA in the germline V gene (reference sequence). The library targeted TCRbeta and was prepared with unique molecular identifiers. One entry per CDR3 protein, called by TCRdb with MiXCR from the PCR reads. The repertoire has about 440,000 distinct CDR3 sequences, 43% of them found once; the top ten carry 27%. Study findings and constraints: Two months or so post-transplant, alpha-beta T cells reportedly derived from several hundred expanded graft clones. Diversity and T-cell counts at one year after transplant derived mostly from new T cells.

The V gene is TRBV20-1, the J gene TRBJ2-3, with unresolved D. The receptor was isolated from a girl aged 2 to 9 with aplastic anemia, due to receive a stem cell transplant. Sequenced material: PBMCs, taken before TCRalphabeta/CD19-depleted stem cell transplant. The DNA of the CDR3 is TGCAGTGCTACCTCTCAAGCTGGCACAGATACGCAGTATTTT. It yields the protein CSATSQAGTDTQYF.